This T cell receptor (beta chain) was retrieved from a study of T cell changes during pregnancy in multiple sclerosis (dated by TCRdb to the late 2010s). Context from the whole study: The study looked at changes in the T cell repertoire across pregnancy in women with multiple sclerosis.

This clone was counted once. The antigen it binds to is not known. No base qualities exist here, and no much larger clone lies one base off it. The library was built by means of the immunoSEQ multiplex PCR assay. TCRdb took this table from immuneACCESS and kept in-frame rearrangements with V and J called. Such tables lack part of the clones; where checked against another copy, unresolved V genes explain under half of the gap, and the rest is unexplained. This sample is represented by approximately 38,000 clones; approximately 94% of them were singletons. Approximately 1.7% of the sample is in the top ten clones. The germline V gene (reference sequence) supplies CDR1 SEHNR and CDR2 FQNEAQ. V is shortened by 1 base, J by 4 bases, and the region joining them spans 10 bases. Reading from cysteine to phenylalanine, the CDR3 counts 14 amino acids. The kept DNA is CDR3 alone, 42 bases in frame from the first base.

The receptor was isolated from a female donor with multiple sclerosis, enrolled in a pregnancy study. Sequencing used peripheral blood, obtained in the third trimester of pregnancy. The V gene is TRBV7-9 and the J gene is TRBJ1-1; the D gene is unclear. The bases read TGTGCCAGCAGCTTAGGGCAGGTAATCACTGAAGCTTTCTTT. Its protein is CASSLGQVITEAFF.